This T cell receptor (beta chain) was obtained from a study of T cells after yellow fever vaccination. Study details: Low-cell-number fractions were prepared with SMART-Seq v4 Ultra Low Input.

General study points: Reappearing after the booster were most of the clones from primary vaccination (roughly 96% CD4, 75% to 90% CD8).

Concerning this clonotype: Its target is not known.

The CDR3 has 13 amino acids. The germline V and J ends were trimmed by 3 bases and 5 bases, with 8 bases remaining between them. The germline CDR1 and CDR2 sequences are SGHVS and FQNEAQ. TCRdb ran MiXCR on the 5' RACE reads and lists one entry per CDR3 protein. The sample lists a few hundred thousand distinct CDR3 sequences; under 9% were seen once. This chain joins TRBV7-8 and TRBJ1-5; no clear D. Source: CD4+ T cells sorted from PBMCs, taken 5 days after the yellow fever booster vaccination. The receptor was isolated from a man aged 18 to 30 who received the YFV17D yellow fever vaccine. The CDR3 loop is CASSLAQDQPQHF. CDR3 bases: TGTGCCAGCAGCTTGGCACAAGATCAGCCCCAGCATTTT.